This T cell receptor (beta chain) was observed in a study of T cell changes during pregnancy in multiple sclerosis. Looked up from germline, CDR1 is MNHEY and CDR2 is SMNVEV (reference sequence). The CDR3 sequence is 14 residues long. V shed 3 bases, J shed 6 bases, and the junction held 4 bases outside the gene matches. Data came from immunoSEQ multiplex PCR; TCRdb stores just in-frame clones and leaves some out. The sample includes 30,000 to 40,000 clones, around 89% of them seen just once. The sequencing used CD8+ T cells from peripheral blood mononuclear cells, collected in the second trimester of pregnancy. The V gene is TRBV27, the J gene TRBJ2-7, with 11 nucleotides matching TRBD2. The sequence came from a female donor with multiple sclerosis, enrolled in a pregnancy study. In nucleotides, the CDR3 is TGTGCCAGCAGTTTGACTAGCGGGATTAGCGAGCAGTACTTC. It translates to CASSLTSGISEQYF.